This T cell receptor (beta chain) was sequenced during a study of blood T cell repertoires in COVID-19. Study in general: PBMCs, B-cell-depleted T cells, or T cells provided the cDNA or gDNA that made up the material.

Under the authors' procedure: Estimates of nucleated cell counts were drawn from the amplification of reference gene primers. Clones were read by immunoSEQ multiplex PCR, and TCRdb kept only the in-frame ones, dropping some. That table is the source of V, J and clone size, and D and trimming were worked out from the DNA. The sample gives under 250,000 clones, about 86% of which show up once; less than 2.5% is in the top ten. The CDR3 is made up of 14 amino acids. V lost 5 bases and J lost 6, with 16 bases in between. Germline V gene data show CDR1 as SNHLY and CDR2 as FYNNEI. The sample was peripheral blood. This sequence joins TRBV2 and TRBJ1-2, with D perhaps TRBD1 (6 bases). The TCR sequence derives from a woman aged 55-70 years with acute or convalescent COVID-19. This CDR3 reads CASSSQGTVDGYTF. The CDR3 nucleotides read TGTGCCAGCAGTAGCCAGGGGACGGTAGATGGCTACACCTTC.